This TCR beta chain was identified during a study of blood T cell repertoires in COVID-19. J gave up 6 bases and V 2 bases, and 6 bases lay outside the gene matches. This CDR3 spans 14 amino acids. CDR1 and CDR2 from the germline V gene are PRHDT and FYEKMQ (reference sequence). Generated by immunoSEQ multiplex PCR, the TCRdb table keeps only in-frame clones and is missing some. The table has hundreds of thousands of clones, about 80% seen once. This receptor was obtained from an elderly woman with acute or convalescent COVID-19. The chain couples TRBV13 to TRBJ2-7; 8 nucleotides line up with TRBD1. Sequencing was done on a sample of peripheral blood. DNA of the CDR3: TGTGCCAGCAGCTTAACAGGGGGAGGTGGCGAGCAGTACTTC. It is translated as CASSLTGGGGEQYF.